This paragraph covers one T cell receptor beta chain sequence. Its antigen is undetermined. Germline assignment: CDR1 MDHEN and CDR2 SYDVKM. V lost 10 bases to trimming and J lost 6 bases; unmatched junction nucleotides: 9. The CDR3 consists of 14 residues. This sample stems from a study of cytomegalovirus exposure and HLA in healthy donors. Across the whole study: The roughly 130 validation repertoires used the same platform as the roughly 700 first-cohort repertoires (as reported by a later analysis). Findings and limits, study-wide: Rare TCR sequences predominated, though certain public TCRs were found in many donors. One later analysis, an examination of the 120 validation repertoires, found that first-cohort TCR clusters tended to co-occur in them. The CMV antigen specificity of a few CMV-associated chains was confirmed through in vitro analysis.

Method: immunoSEQ multiplex PCR; TCRdb's copy keeps in-frame clones and lacks some. The profile shows tens of thousands of clones, approximately 95% of them singletons. Sequenced input: PBMCs. The genes are TRBV28 and TRBJ1-4; TRBD1 matches 9 bases. This clonotype was sampled from a man between 18 and 29 years old in good health and CMV-seropositive. The CDR3 region has the DNA TGTGCCACCTCAGGAGACAGGGGGTATGAAAAACTGTTTTTT. Protein sequence: CATSGDRGYEKLFF.